This entry lists 24 T cell receptor beta chains sequenced from one sample in a study of control samples from healthy donors and cancer patients. This table comes from immunoSEQ multiplex PCR, and its TCRdb copy is limited to in-frame clones, with some not included. The sample holds around 52,000 clones, 91% seen once. The material sequenced was PBMCs. These receptors were taken from a man younger than 40 with colorectal cancer.

V gene TRBV7-9 combines with J gene TRBJ1-6; D may be TRBD1 (6 bases). Germline loops: CDR1 SEHNR, CDR2 FQNEAQ (reference sequence). The CDR3 runs 14 residues. Trimming cost V 5 bases and J 3 bases, with 8 bases left between them. CDR3: CASSPDSYNSPLHF. Written as DNA, the CDR3 is TGTGCCAGCAGCCCGGACAGCTATAATTCACCCCTCCACTTT.

In DNA, the CDR3 is TGTGCCACCAGCAGAGAGGGGACCGGCCTCGGCGGGCAGTACTTC. It yields the protein CATSREGTGLGGQYF. J is TRBJ2-7 and V is TRBV15; the D call may be TRBD1 or TRBD2 (5 bases each). V shed 0 bases and J shed 9 bases, with 18 bases lying between them. Germline lookup yields CDR1 LNHNV and CDR2 YYDKDF (reference sequence). This CDR3 has 15 amino acids.

The genes are TRBV9 and TRBJ2-1; TRBD1 matches 7 bases. Trimming at V came to 2 bases and at J to 3 bases, leaving 11 bases not matched to a gene. CDR1 SGDLS and CDR2 YYNGEE come from the germline V gene. The CDR3 has 17 residues. The CDR3 DNA reads TGTGCCAGCAGCGTCTTGGATGGGACAGAATACTACAATGAGCAGTTCTTC. Its protein product is CASSVLDGTEYYNEQFF.

This sequence joins TRBV29-1 and TRBJ1-1; D is unresolved. This CDR3 comprises 12 residues. Germline CDR1 SQVTM, CDR2 ANQGSEA. V dropped 0 bases and J dropped 8 bases, with 10 bases sitting between them. The CDR3 nucleotides are TGCAGCGTTGAAGATCTCAGCAGAGAAGCTTTCTTT. As protein: CSVEDLSREAFF.

The V call is TRBV2, the J call TRBJ1-3; 10 bases align to TRBD1. CDR3 length equals 17 residues. The germline CDR1 and CDR2 sequences are SNHLY and FYNNEI. V lost 7 bases to trimming and J lost 0 bases; unmatched junction nucleotides: 9. CDR3 residues: CASTGTGADLSGNTIYF. The CDR3 region has the DNA TGTGCCAGCACCGGGACAGGGGCCGACCTCTCTGGAAACACCATATATTTT. The whole variable domain, filled in from reference TRBV2 and TRBJ1-3, reads EPEVTQTPSHQVTQMGQEVILRCVPISNHLYFYWYRQILGQKVEFLVSFYNNEISEKSEIFDDQFSVERPDGSNFTLKIRSTKLEDSAMYFCASTGTGADLSGNTIYFGEGSWLTVV.

The V call is TRBV4-3, the J call TRBJ2-3; 9 nucleotides line up with TRBD1. The CDR3 is 14 amino acids. Germline loops: CDR1 LGHNA, CDR2 YSLEER. Trimming cost V 8 bases and J 1 base; bases outside gene matches: 4. CDR3 sequence (DNA): TGCGCCAGCGGGAGGGACAGGGGCACAGATACGCAGTATTTT. Amino acids: CASGRDRGTDTQYF.

The chain links TRBV5-6 to TRBJ1-4; 9 bases map to TRBD1. Germline CDR1 reads SGHDT; CDR2 reads YYEEEE. The ends lost 0 bases at V and 10 bases at J; junction bases unmatched: 10. The CDR3 spans 16 residues. The DNA for the CDR3 is TGTGCCAGCAGCTTGGCGGCGGGACAGGGATTTCTAAAACTGTTTTTT. This gives the protein CASSLAAGQGFLKLFF.

The rearrangement joins TRBV30 to TRBJ1-6; TRBD1 aligns across 12 bases. The CDR3 extends over 16 amino acids. The trim removed 1 base at V and 13 bases at J, leaving 11 bases unmatched. CDR1 GTSNPN and CDR2 SVGIG come from the germline V gene (reference sequence). The DNA for the CDR3 is TGTGCCTGGAGTGGCGGGACAGGGGGCGGAGGGGCCCCCCTCCACTTT. Translation gives CAWSGGTGGGGAPLHF.

This clone was seen only a few times. V is TRBV19 and J is TRBJ1-6, with D unresolved. Germline values: CDR1 LNHDA, CDR2 SQIVND (reference sequence). This CDR3 spans 14 amino acids. The CDR3 DNA reads TGTGCTTCAGCCGATAGCTCCTATAATTCACCCCTCCACTTT. The encoded protein is CASADSSYNSPLHF. The complete variable domain, with remaining parts taken from reference TRBV19 and TRBJ1-6, reads DGGITQSPKYLFRKEGQNVTLSCEQNLNHDAMYWYRQDPGQGLRLIYYSQIVNDFQKGDIAEGYSVSREKKESFPLTVTSAQKNPTAFYLCASADSSYNSPLHFGNGTRLTVT.

The chain links TRBV2 to TRBJ1-4; D call uncertain. Germline V gives CDR1 SNHLY, CDR2 FYNNEI. The CDR3 sequence is 14 residues long. With 7 bases removed from V and 8 bases from J, the gap between germline ends came to 17 bases. In DNA form, the CDR3 reads TGTGCCAGCATTCAGAATAGCGTCGGGGAAAAACTGTTTTTT. Translating gives CASIQNSVGEKLFF.

CDR3 in DNA: TGTGCCAGCAGCCCCCAGGCTGAGTGGAATTCACCCCTCCACTTT. The encoded protein is CASSPQAEWNSPLHF. This rearrangement joins TRBV11-2 to TRBJ1-6; no clear D. In germline, CDR1 is SGHAT, CDR2 FQNNGV. V lost 5 bases, J lost 7 bases, and 15 bases lay in between. This CDR3 has 15 residues.

The chain uses TRBV19 and TRBJ1-3; possible D gene TRBD1, 6 bases. From germline, CDR1 is LNHDA and CDR2 SQIVND (reference sequence). The germline V and J ends were trimmed by 5 bases and 4 bases, with 12 bases remaining between them. The CDR3 is 14 amino acids. The CDR3 reads CASSWGLEGNTIYF. The CDR3 nucleotides are TGTGCCAGTAGTTGGGGGCTAGAAGGAAACACCATATATTTT.

The chain carries TRBV28 and TRBJ1-2, with TRBD1 matching 7 bases. V gave up 5 bases and J gave up 8 bases; unmatched junction bases: 14. The CDR3 is made up of 15 amino acids. Germline V gene data show CDR1 as MDHEN and CDR2 as SYDVKM. The CDR3 is CASSPGGQLLRGYTF. CDR3 sequence (DNA): TGTGCCAGCAGTCCCGGGGGACAGCTCCTCAGGGGCTACACCTTC.

The rearrangement links TRBV2 to TRBJ2-3, with D perhaps matching TRBD1 (6 bases). The CDR3 has 15 residues. V shed 10 bases and J shed 2 bases, with 19 bases lying between them. Germline V gene lookup returns CDR1 SNHLY and CDR2 FYNNEI. CDR3 residues: CAIRTGTFYTDTQYF. CDR3 nucleotide sequence: TGTGCCATCAGGACCGGGACATTCTACACAGATACGCAGTATTTT.

V is TRBV30 and J is TRBJ2-7, with D perhaps being TRBD1 or TRBD2 (5 bases each). Trimming pared 4 bases from V and 6 bases from J, leaving 10 bases between. This CDR3 is built from 11 residues. The germline gives CDR1 GTSNPN, CDR2 SVGIG (reference sequence). CDR3 loop: CAWKMRGEQYF. Here the CDR3 DNA reads TGTGCCTGGAAGATGAGGGGCGAGCAGTACTTC.

The J gene is TRBJ1-3, the V gene TRBV3-1 (or the pseudogene TRBV3-2); TRBD1 matches at 8 bases. V was pared by 6 bases and J by 4 bases, with 8 bases of the junction left unmatched. CDR3 size: 15 residues. The germline gives CDR1 LGHDT, CDR2 YNNKEL (reference sequence). The CDR3, as DNA: TGTGCCAGCAGTCCGGACAGGGCGCGAGGAAACACCATATATTTT. Residues: CASSPDRARGNTIYF.

This chain uses TRBV7-2 with TRBJ1-4; 8 nucleotides line up with TRBD1. Germline V CDR1 and CDR2: SGHTA, FQGNSA. Losses at the gene ends were 2 bases for V and 6 bases for J; bases not matched to a gene: 5. The CDR3 contains 15 residues. CDR3 in DNA: TGTGCCAGCAGCTTACTTGGACAGGGCTATGAAAAACTGTTTTTT. Translated: CASSLLGQGYEKLFF.

This clone was seen only once. Additional DNA sequences in this sample encode the identical CDR3. This chain connects TRBV30 to TRBJ2-6; D is undetermined. The CDR3 runs 15 residues. Germline loops: CDR1 GTSNPN, CDR2 SVGIG (reference sequence). Trimming pared 0 bases from V and 4 bases from J, leaving 10 bases between. CDR3 bases: TGTGCCTGGAGTGTACACAGTTCCGGGGCCAACGTCCTGACTTTC. Translating gives CAWSVHSSGANVLTF.

V is TRBV6-5 and J is TRBJ1-1; D gene unclear. The CDR3 covers 14 residues. Trimming shortened V by 6 bases and J by 3 bases, and 14 bases separated the two germline ends. Germline V CDR1 and CDR2: MNHEY, SVGAGI. CDR3 sequence reads: CASRDLNRDTEAFF. The CDR3 DNA sequence: TGTGCCAGCAGGGATTTAAACCGGGACACTGAAGCTTTCTTT.

The chain combines TRBV5-4 with TRBJ2-3; D remains unclear. The length of the CDR3 is 13 residues. Trimming stripped 0 bases from V and 3 bases from J, with 5 bases between. CDR1 and CDR2 (germline): SGHNT, YYREEE (reference sequence). CDR3 in amino acids: CASSLAETDTQYF. The CDR3 region has the DNA TGTGCCAGCAGCTTGGCCGAAACAGATACGCAGTATTTT.

J is TRBJ2-3 and V is TRBV6-5; TRBD2 aligns across 7 bases. V lost 6 bases, J lost 2 bases, and 8 bases stayed unmatched. The CDR3 is made up of 15 amino acids. In germline, CDR1 is MNHEY, CDR2 SVGAGI. CDR3 sequence reads: CASSRLGTNTDTQYF. CDR3 nucleotides: TGTGCCAGCAGCCGACTAGGGACTAACACAGATACGCAGTATTTT.

The rearrangement uses TRBV12-3 or TRBV12-4 and TRBJ2-7; D is tentatively TRBD1 or TRBD2 (5 bases each). Deletions cut 6 bases from V and 3 bases from J, with 12 bases between. CDR3 size: 13 residues. The CDR3 region has the DNA TGTGCCAGCAGCCCGGGACCTTACTACGAGCAGTACTTC. Amino acids: CASSPGPYYEQYF.

The rearrangement links TRBV15 to TRBJ2-5; D could derive from TRBD1 or TRBD2 (5 bases each). The CDR3 contains 14 residues. The germline gives CDR1 LNHNV, CDR2 YYDKDF (reference sequence). V lost 9 bases to trimming and J lost 2 bases, with 16 bases between them. CDR3 DNA: TGTGCCACTGAGGGGTTGGACGTACAAGAGACCCAGTACTTC. Its protein product is CATEGLDVQETQYF.

The J gene is TRBJ1-1, the V gene TRBV6-2 or TRBV6-3, with 7 bases fitting TRBD1. The CDR3 extends over 17 amino acids. The germline V gene encodes CDR1 MNHEY and CDR2 SVGEGT. J lost 0 bases, V lost 0 bases, and 7 bases had no gene match. The CDR3 protein is CASSYSVRGRVNTEAFF. CDR3 bases: TGTGCCAGCAGTTACTCGGTAAGGGGGCGAGTGAACACTGAAGCTTTCTTT.